This is a list of T cell receptor beta chains from one sample in a study of T cell responses to AZD1222 COVID-19 vaccine. Generated by immunoSEQ multiplex PCR, the TCRdb table keeps only in-frame clones and is missing some. The table has 100,000 to 150,000 clones, approximately 85% seen once. The source material was peripheral blood, sampled 28 days after the second dose of the MenACWY control vaccine. These TCRs come from an adult who received the MenACWY meningococcal vaccine as a control. Both conserved end residues are part of each CDR3. The order of the fields is V gene, D gene, clone size, J gene, CDR3 DNA, CDR3 protein. A D gene is named only where the DNA matches it firmly. Expanded clones are given a class, and other clones once, few, many or no size at all.

TRBV19	TRBD1	NA	TRBJ1-1	TGTGCCAGTAGTATCAAAAGGGGGCTCGACACTGAAGCTTTCTTT	CASSIKRGLDTEAFF
TRBV21-1	NA	few	TRBJ2-7	TGTGCCAGCAGACAGAAGGACAGGCGGGTCCTAAATGGCGAGCAGTACTTC	CASRQKDRRVLNGEQYF
TRBV5-1	NA	few	TRBJ1-5	TGCGCCAGCATCGCGGGACTCCCGGCGGAGCCCCAGCATTTT	CASIAGLPAEPQHF
TRBV30	TRBD1	NA	TRBJ1-1	TGTGCCTGGAAAATGACAGGGGAGACTGAAGCTTTCTTT	CAWKMTGETEAFF
TRBV6-4	NA	NA	TRBJ2-1	TGTGCCAGCAGTGACTCTAACTCCCTAAATGAGCAGTTCTTC	CASSDSNSLNEQFF
TRBV29-1	NA	NA	TRBJ2-2	TGCAGCGTAGCTAGGGTGTCGAGGACCGGGGAGCTGTTTTTT	CSVARVSRTGELFF
TRBV6-4	NA	NA	TRBJ2-3	TGTGCCAGCAGTCCCCAGGGCTTTAACACAGATACGCAGTATTTT	CASSPQGFNTDTQYF
TRBV28	NA	NA	TRBJ2-2	TGTGCCAGCAGTTTATCAGCTGGGGAGACCGGGGAGCTGTTTTTT	CASSLSAGETGELFF
TRBV18	NA	NA	TRBJ2-7	TGTGCCAGCTCACCACCGACCTACGAGCAGTACTTC	CASSPPTYEQYF
TRBV19	NA	once	TRBJ1-1	TGTGCCAGTAGTGGACAGCGAGGGAACACTGAAGCTTTCTTT	CASSGQRGNTEAFF
TRBV6-1	TRBD1	NA	TRBJ2-3	TGTGCCAGCAGTGGACAGGGGTGGGATAGCACAGATACGCAGTATTTT	CASSGQGWDSTDTQYF
TRBV25-1	NA	NA	TRBJ2-7	TGTGCCAGCAGTGAATACAACAGCTACGAGCAGTACTTC	CASSEYNSYEQYF
TRBV7-2	NA	few	TRBJ1-6	TGTGCCAGCAGCCCCTCGGGGGGTTCACCCCTCCACTTT	CASSPSGGSPLHF
TRBV3-1/TRBV3-2	NA	NA	TRBJ2-4	TGTGCCAGCAGCCAAGAGATCTTACACATTCAGTACTTC	CASSQEILHIQYF
TRBV15	TRBD2	NA	TRBJ2-1	TGTGCCACCAGCAGCTGGACTAGCGGGGGCAATGAGCAGTTCTTC	CATSSWTSGGNEQFF
TRBV7-2	NA	few	TRBJ1-1	TGTGCCAGCAGCTTATTGGGGACTACTGAAGCTTTCTTT	CASSLLGTTEAFF
TRBV15	TRBD1	few	TRBJ2-5	TGTGCCACCAGCGGAGGGACAGGGGGCATCGAGACCCAGTACTTC	CATSGGTGGIETQYF
TRBV2	TRBD2	NA	TRBJ2-3	TGTGCCAGCAATCCTAGCGGGGGTGCAGATACGCAGTATTTT	CASNPSGGADTQYF
TRBV6-1	NA	few	TRBJ2-7	TGTGCCAGCAAGGGGAACTCCTACGAGCAGTACTTC	CASKGNSYEQYF
TRBV18	TRBD1	few	TRBJ1-2	TGTGCCAGCTCACCGGGACAGGGGACCTATGGCTACACCTTC	CASSPGQGTYGYTF
TRBV7-8	NA	once	TRBJ1-5	TGTGCCAGCAGCTTAATCAGGTATAGCAATCAGCCCCAGCATTTT	CASSLIRYSNQPQHF
TRBV7-8	NA	NA	TRBJ1-2	TGTGCCAGCAGCGACCGACAGGCTCTCTATGGCTACACCTTC	CASSDRQALYGYTF
TRBV6-5	NA	NA	TRBJ1-2	TGTGCCAGCAGGAGGAGCCCCCCTAACTATGGCTACACCTTC	CASRRSPPNYGYTF
TRBV7-2	TRBD1	NA	TRBJ1-6	TGTGCCAGCAGCTTAGGAGGACAGGGGACATCACCCCTCCACTTT	CASSLGGQGTSPLHF
TRBV25-1	NA	once	TRBJ2-6	TGTGCCAGCAGTCAGCGGAGCTCTGGGGCCAACGTCCTGACTTTC	CASSQRSSGANVLTF
TRBV6-5	NA	NA	TRBJ1-6	TGTGCCAGCAGGCCTGGGCATTCACCCCTCCACTTT	CASRPGHSPLHF
TRBV30	NA	NA	TRBJ2-7	TGTGCCTGGAGCGGGGGCCTGGCTGGCGAGCAGTACTTC	CAWSGGLAGEQYF
TRBV19	NA	NA	TRBJ1-2	TGTGCCAGTAGTATGAGGACAGCCTTAGCTAACTATGGCTACACCTTC	CASSMRTALANYGYTF
TRBV21-1	NA	NA	TRBJ1-5	TGTGCCAGCAGCAACGAAGGTCTGGAGGGCGTTCAGCCCCAGCATTTT	CASSNEGLEGVQPQHF
TRBV19	NA	NA	TRBJ1-1	TGTGCCGTCACTGGCCGATGGGGAACTGAAGCTTTCTTT	CAVTGRWGTEAFF
TRBV6-2/TRBV6-3	TRBD1	NA	TRBJ1-5	TGTGCCAGCAGCAGACCCCGACAGGGGGCGGAGCAGCCCCAGCATTTT	CASSRPRQGAEQPQHF
TRBV6-4	NA	once	TRBJ1-5	TGTGCCACCAAGGGGGAAGAGTATAGCAATCAGCCCCAGCATTTT	CATKGEEYSNQPQHF
TRBV5-1	TRBD2	NA	TRBJ2-3	TGCGCCAGCAGCCCCGGACTAGCGGGGGGGCGTTCCACAGATACGCAGTATTTT	CASSPGLAGGRSTDTQYF
TRBV19	NA	NA	TRBJ2-7	TGTGCCAGTTCAGACTTCCGGGAGAGCTCCTACGAGCAGTACTTC	CASSDFRESSYEQYF
TRBV12-3/TRBV12-4	NA	NA	TRBJ1-5	TGTGCCAGCACCTTATGGAATCAGCCCCAGCATTTT	CASTLWNQPQHF
TRBV2	NA	NA	TRBJ1-4	TGTGCCAGCAGTCCCCCGCGAAATGAAAAACTGTTTTTT	CASSPPRNEKLFF
TRBV5-4	NA	NA	TRBJ1-1	TGTGCCAGCAGCTTTGCAGGGGCCTGGGGTGGCACTGAAGCTTTCTTT	CASSFAGAWGGTEAFF
TRBV9	TRBD2	NA	TRBJ2-3	TGTGCCAGCAGCTACGGGACTAGCGGGTTTACGACTAGCACAGATACGCAGTATTTT	CASSYGTSGFTTSTDTQYF
TRBV5-1	NA	NA	TRBJ1-4	TGCGCCAGCTCCATCGAACTAGGCAGGGGATCTAATGAAAAACTGTTTTTT	CASSIELGRGSNEKLFF
TRBV6-5	NA	NA	TRBJ2-3	TGTGCCAGCAGAACCCCGGGACCCCTGCGAGATACGCAGTATTTT	CASRTPGPLRDTQYF
TRBV9	NA	NA	TRBJ1-1	TGTGCCAGCAGCGTAGGAACAGGGTGGGGGAACACTGAAGCTTTCTTT	CASSVGTGWGNTEAFF
TRBV7-3	TRBD2	few	TRBJ2-7	TGTGCCAGCAGCTTAGCTGGCGGGAGGGTAGACGAGCAGTACTTC	CASSLAGGRVDEQYF
TRBV6-5	NA	once	TRBJ2-3	TGTGCCAGCAGTTCCGGGACTCGACGCACAGATACGCAGTATTTT	CASSSGTRRTDTQYF
TRBV6-2/TRBV6-3	NA	once	TRBJ1-1	TGTGCCAGCAGCTCCCCCCGGCCTCTCCGTGCTTTCTTT	CASSSPRPLRAFF